This paragraph covers one TCR beta chain sequence. The data were produced by immunoSEQ multiplex PCR, yet TCRdb's version contains in-frame clones alone and is incomplete. The sample includes approximately 420,000 clones, roughly 90% of them seen just once. This sample is part of a study of Ad26.COV2.S vaccination and SARS-CoV-2 variants. Across the whole study: Once, or twice with 56 days between doses, Ad26.COV2.S was given intramuscularly.

Specified treatment: 19 received Ad26.COV2.S at low or high dose, single or two shots; several received placebo; per-sample allocation not given. Sampling occurred on day 63 after the first vaccine or placebo injection. The origin of this receptor is a person between 18 and 60 years old who received the Ad26.COV2.S COVID-19 vaccine or a placebo. The source was peripheral blood, collected in a trial of Ad26.COV2.S vaccine versus placebo.

In DNA, the CDR3 is TGTGCCAGCAGCCCTTCCGTTAGGGGACCGCCAGGAGGCTATGGCTACACCTTC. Protein product: CASSPSVRGPPGGYGYTF. This chain connects TRBV11-2 to TRBJ1-2, with D perhaps TRBD1 (5 bases). The V and J ends lost 5 bases and 4 bases respectively, with 26 bases between them. Germline-derived CDR1 and CDR2 are SGHAT and FQNNGV. The CDR3 sequence is 18 residues long.